The sequence of this TCR beta chain was determined in a study of memory CD4+ T cells and cytomegalovirus serostatus. Study-wide results and limits: CD4+ memory repertoires contained 67 of 164 reported CMV TCRbeta sequences.

Comments on this clone: Its antigen remains unidentified.

The sort gate was single viable CD3+CD4+CD8-CD45RO+ cells for memory CD4+ T cells. CD4+ T cells were isolated by positive magnetic selection. Per the study methods: After removing out-of-frame reads, 2 million to 2.5 million distinct TCRbeta sequences remained. This table comes from immunoSEQ multiplex PCR, and its TCRdb copy is limited to in-frame clones, with some not included. V and J calls plus clone size are reproduced from that table; the DNA served to infer D and trimming. Of 25,000 or so clones in the sample, roughly three quarters were seen once. This CDR3 region has 13 residues. Germline values: CDR1 WSHSY, CDR2 SAAADI.

The receptor was isolated from an adult in good health and CMV-seronegative. Input material: memory CD4+ T cells from blood. J is TRBJ2-5 and V is TRBV10-2; D possibly matches TRBD1 or TRBD2 (5 bases each). The DNA matches TRBJ2-7 better at its end, which makes the J call doubtful. The CDR3 region is CASQGTGSYEQYF. The CDR3 DNA follows: TGCGCCAGCCAGGGCACGGGATCCTACGAGCAGTACTTC.